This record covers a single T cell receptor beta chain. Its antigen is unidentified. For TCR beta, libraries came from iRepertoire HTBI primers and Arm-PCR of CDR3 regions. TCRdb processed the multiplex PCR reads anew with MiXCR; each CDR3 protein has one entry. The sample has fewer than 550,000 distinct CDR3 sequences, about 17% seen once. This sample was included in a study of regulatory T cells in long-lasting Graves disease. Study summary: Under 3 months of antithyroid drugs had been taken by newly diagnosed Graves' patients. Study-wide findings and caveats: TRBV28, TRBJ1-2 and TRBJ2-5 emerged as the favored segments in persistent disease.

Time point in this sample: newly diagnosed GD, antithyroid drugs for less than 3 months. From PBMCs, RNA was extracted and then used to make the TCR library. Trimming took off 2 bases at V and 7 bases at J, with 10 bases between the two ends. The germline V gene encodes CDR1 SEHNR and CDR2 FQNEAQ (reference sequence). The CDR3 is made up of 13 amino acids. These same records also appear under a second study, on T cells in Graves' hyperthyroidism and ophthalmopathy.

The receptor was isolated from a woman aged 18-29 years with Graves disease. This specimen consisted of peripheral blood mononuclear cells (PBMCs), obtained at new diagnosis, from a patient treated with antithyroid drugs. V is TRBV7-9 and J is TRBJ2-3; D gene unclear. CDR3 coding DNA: TGTGCCAGCAGCTTAATAATGTTGAATACGCAGTATTTT. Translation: CASSLIMLNTQYF. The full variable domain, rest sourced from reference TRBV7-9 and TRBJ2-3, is DTGVSQNPRHKITKRGQNVTFRCDPISEHNRLYWYRQTLGQGPEFLTYFQNEAQLEKSRLLSDRFSAERPKGSFSTLEIQRTEQGDSAMYLCASSLIMLNTQYFGPGTRLTVL.